This TCR beta chain was captured in a study of cytotoxic CD8 clonotypes in ibrutinib-treated CLL. The V and J ends lost 6 bases and 2 bases, in that order; junction bases with no gene match: 3. This CDR3 contains 14 residues. Germline lookup yields CDR1 MNHNS and CDR2 SASEGT. TCRdb's table, derived via immunoSEQ multiplex PCR, lists solely in-frame clones and lacks some. The table lists fewer than 400,000 clones, 67% of them singletons, with around 6.3% in the top ten. Study results and limitations: Clonality correlated strongly with circulating CD8+ T cells and exceeded age-matched healthy donors at baseline.

This clone was counted only a few times. Its matching antigen is unknown. The specimen was PBMCs, collected after 36 months of ibrutinib treatment. The chain links TRBV6-1 to TRBJ1-5; TRBD1 agrees at 8 bases. The TCR comes from a human donor with chronic lymphocytic leukemia. The CDR3: CASREDRGNQPQHF. CDR3 DNA sequence: TGTGCCAGCAGAGAGGACAGGGGCAATCAGCCCCAGCATTTT.